The next 5 T cell receptor beta chains were all read from a single sample in a study of blood T cell repertoires in COVID-19. Clones were read by immunoSEQ multiplex PCR, and TCRdb kept only the in-frame ones, dropping some. The sample shows 110,000 to 150,000 clones, around 80% of them seen only once. Sequences were obtained from PBMCs or T cells enriched from blood (not recorded which). The receptors here all came from a woman aged 50 to 65 who had recovered from COVID-19.

J is TRBJ2-4 and V is TRBV15; TRBD2 aligns across 9 bases. Trimming took 0 bases from V and 9 from J; bases not matched to a gene: 6. Germline-derived CDR1 and CDR2 are LNHNV and YYDKDF (reference sequence). CDR3 size: 15 residues. CDR3 in DNA: TGTGCCACCAGCAGAGATTTTGGGACTAGCACCATTCAGTACTTC. Translating it yields CATSRDFGTSTIQYF.

This clone was seen a few times. V gene TRBV6-5 combines with J gene TRBJ1-2; 7 bases are a match to TRBD1. V gave up 5 bases and J gave up 7 bases; unmatched junction bases: 4. The CDR3 contains 12 residues. Germline lookup yields CDR1 MNHEY and CDR2 SVGAGI. DNA of the CDR3: TGTGCCAGCAGTCCACAGGGGACTGGCTACACCTTC. Encoded protein: CASSPQGTGYTF.

This rearrangement joins TRBV5-4 to TRBJ2-7, with TRBD1 matching 9 bases. Looked up from germline, CDR1 is SGHNT and CDR2 is YYREEE (reference sequence). The CDR3 has 16 residues. V dropped 3 bases and J dropped 3; count of bases not matched to a gene: 10. The CDR3 spells CASSSRTGEKFYEQYF. The CDR3 DNA follows: TGTGCCAGCAGCTCAAGGACAGGGGAGAAGTTCTACGAGCAGTACTTC.

The chain combines TRBV18 with TRBJ1-5, with a tentative D call TRBD1 (6 bases). CDR1 and CDR2 from the germline V gene are KGHSH and LQKENI. V lost 5 bases, J lost 0 bases, and 11 bases lay in between. The length of the CDR3 is 15 residues. The CDR3: CASSSDSYSNQPQHF. The CDR3 nucleotides are TGTGCCAGCTCATCGGACAGCTATAGCAATCAGCCCCAGCATTTT. The full variable domain, its missing parts supplied by reference TRBV18 and TRBJ1-5, is NAGVMQNPRHLVRRRGQEARLRCSPMKGHSHVYWYRQLPEEGLKFMVYLQKENIIDESGMPKERFSAEFPKEGPSILRIQQVVRGDSAAYFCASSSDSYSNQPQHFGDGTRLSIL.

The V and J genes are TRBV5-1 and TRBJ1-1; TRBD1 matches 7 bases. J lost 0 bases, V lost 4 bases, and 6 bases had no gene match. The CDR3 has 15 amino acids. Germline CDR1 reads SGHRS; CDR2 reads YFSETQ. The CDR3 DNA follows: TGCGCCAGCAGCGCCTCGGGACAGCTGAACACTGAAGCTTTCTTT. The encoded protein is CASSASGQLNTEAFF.